These 29 T cell receptor beta chains were all obtained from the same sample, sequenced in a study of T cell repertoires in cytomegalovirus infection. TCRdb processed the reads anew with MiXCR; each CDR3 protein has one entry. The sample lists more than 150,000 distinct CDR3 sequences; under 25% were seen once. What was sequenced was PBMCs. These receptors came from a human donor in good health (CMV status not recorded). Some clones in this sample may be carry-over from other donors' samples.

This clonotype was detected a few times. The genes are TRBV5-4 and TRBJ2-1; tentative D call: TRBD1 (6 bases). V was clipped by 4 bases and J by 2 bases, with 13 bases between them. CDR3 length equals 15 residues. Germline V lookup: CDR1 SGHNT, CDR2 YYREEE (reference sequence). This CDR3 is CASSGRTVTYNEQFF. DNA for the CDR3: TGTGCCAGCAGCGGACGGACAGTTACCTACAATGAGCAGTTCTTC.

This clonotype was seen a handful of times. The V call is TRBV14, the J call TRBJ1-1; D might be TRBD1 (5 bases). Deletions cut 4 bases from V and 4 bases from J, with 13 bases between. Per germline, CDR1 SGHDN and CDR2 FVKESK. The length of the CDR3 is 14 residues. CDR3 residues: CASSPTARGTEAFF. Here the CDR3 DNA reads TGTGCCAGCAGCCCGACAGCCAGAGGCACTGAAGCTTTCTTT.

Comment on this clonotype: This could be a read error, since a much larger clone is one nucleotide away. The rearrangement links TRBV12-3 or TRBV12-4 to TRBJ1-1; D is unresolved. This CDR3 region has 14 residues. V was pared by 7 bases and J by 5 bases, with 17 bases between. The CDR3 coding sequence is TGTGCCAGCATCATCATGGGGAGGCAGACTGAAGCTTTCTTT. Translation: CASIIMGRQTEAFF.

V and J are TRBV5-1 and TRBJ2-7; no firm D call. Trimming left V 3 bases short and J 3 bases short, with 7 bases between. The CDR3 spans 12 residues. The germline V gene encodes CDR1 SGHRS and CDR2 YFSETQ. Here the CDR3 DNA reads TGCGCCAGCAGCTCGGGCAACTACGAGCAGTACTTC. It codes for CASSSGNYEQYF.

This chain connects TRBV7-3 to TRBJ2-4; no firm D call. The CDR3 covers 8 residues. Germline CDR1 is SGHTA and CDR2 is FQGTGA. V was clipped by 3 bases and J by 15 bases, with 3 bases between them. The CDR3 sequence is CASSFWYF. The CDR3 nucleotides read TGTGCCAGCAGCTTTTGGTACTTC.

This clonotype was found a few times. The V and J genes are TRBV12-3 or TRBV12-4 and TRBJ1-1; possibly TRBD1 for D (5 bases). This CDR3 is 14 amino acids long. Trimming cost V 7 bases and J 0 bases, with 12 bases left between them. CDR3 protein: CASTLGGLNTEAFF. In nucleotides, the CDR3 is TGTGCCAGCACCTTGGGGGGACTGAACACTGAAGCTTTCTTT.

This clonotype was seen only a few times. The rearrangement joins TRBV29-1 to TRBJ2-2; unclear D gene. Germline V gene sequence: CDR1 SQVTM, CDR2 ANQGSEA. The germline V and J ends were trimmed by 5 bases and 4 bases, with 5 bases remaining between them. The CDR3 runs to 11 residues. The CDR3 DNA reads TGCAGCGTTCGGGTCACCGGGGAGCTGTTTTTT. Translation: CSVRVTGELFF.

In this sample, this clonotype turned up many times. The J gene is TRBJ2-7, the V gene TRBV7-6; D is uncertain. The CDR3 spans 13 residues. Germline V gene sequence: CDR1 SGHVS, CDR2 FNYEAQ. Trimming removed 4 bases from V and 1 base from J, with 8 bases in between. The CDR3 reads CASSSLGSYEQYF. The CDR3 nucleotides read TGTGCCAGCAGCTCTCTTGGATCCTACGAGCAGTACTTC.

This clonotype was observed once. The V and J genes are TRBV4-1 and TRBJ2-3; D is perhaps TRBD2 (7 bases). The CDR3 runs to 16 residues. Germline V gene data show CDR1 as MGHRA and CDR2 as YSYEKL. V dropped 5 bases and J dropped 5 bases, with 20 bases sitting between them. In nucleotides, the CDR3 is TGCGCCAGCAGCATAGCCGAATCGCGGGGGCGAGATACGCAGTATTTT. Amino acid sequence: CASSIAESRGRDTQYF.

V is TRBV6-1 and J is TRBJ1-5; D may be TRBD1 (5 bases). V was cut by 8 bases and J by 7 bases, with 18 bases left in between. CDR1 is MNHNS and CDR2 is SASEGT in the germline V gene. This CDR3 contains 14 residues. CDR3 loop: CASQGAPVGQPQHF. The CDR3, as DNA: TGTGCCAGCCAGGGAGCGCCGGTAGGGCAGCCCCAGCATTTT.

DNA for the CDR3: TGTGCCAGCAGCACCCGGACAGGCCTCTATGGCTACACCTTC. It yields the protein CASSTRTGLYGYTF. This rearrangement joins TRBV3-1 to TRBJ1-2, with 7 bases that match TRBD1. The CDR3 totals 14 residues. CDR1 and CDR2 from the germline V gene are LGHDT and YNNKEL (reference sequence). Trimming cost V 5 bases and J 4 bases; bases outside gene matches: 7.

The chain recombines TRBV28 with TRBJ2-1; D is unclear. Per germline, CDR1 MDHEN and CDR2 SYDVKM. This CDR3 has 16 residues. The V gene lost 3 bases and the J gene lost 8 bases, with 20 bases spanning the gap. The CDR3 is CASSLAPRIQNDEQFF. The CDR3, as DNA: TGTGCCAGCAGTTTGGCCCCTCGTATACAGAACGATGAGCAGTTCTTC.

This clonotype has more than one count but fewer than ten. J is TRBJ2-5 and V is TRBV7-9; TRBD2 aligns across 7 bases. This CDR3 has 15 amino acids. Germline V gives CDR1 SEHNR, CDR2 FQNEAQ (reference sequence). V trimming: 4 bases; J trimming: 5 bases; junction bases outside the gene matches: 10. The CDR3 here is CASSSGAGFVETQYF. The CDR3 nucleotides are TGTGCCAGCAGCTCCGGAGCGGGGTTTGTGGAGACCCAGTACTTC.

Points on this clonotype: A much larger clone lies one base from this, so it may be a read error. This chain links TRBV6-2 or TRBV6-3 with TRBJ2-3; 7 bases align to TRBD2. The CDR3 is 15 amino acids. Germline V gene data show CDR1 as MNHEY and CDR2 as SVGEGT. CDR3 sequence reads: CASSSPSGRTDTRYF. The CDR3 nucleotides are TGTGCCAGCAGTTCCCCTAGCGGCCGCACAGATACGCGGTATTTT.

This clonotype was counted between two and nine times. The chain couples TRBV6-6 to TRBJ2-4; D may be TRBD1 (5 bases). CDR3 length: 16 amino acids. Germline V gene lookup returns CDR1 MNHNY and CDR2 SVGAGI (reference sequence). Trimming left V 0 bases short and J 1 base short, with 10 bases between. The CDR3 bases are TGTGCCAGCAGTTACTCCCCTCAGGGCGCCAAAAACATTCAGTACTTC. Its protein product is CASSYSPQGAKNIQYF.

This clonotype was seen a few times. In DNA form, the CDR3 reads TGTGCCAGTAGTACCAAAAATTTCTACGAGCAGTACTTC. It encodes CASSTKNFYEQYF. This chain joins TRBV19 and TRBJ2-7; D is undetermined. Germline CDR1 reads LNHDA; CDR2 reads SQIVND (reference sequence). V dropped 4 bases and J dropped 3 bases, with 10 bases sitting between them. This CDR3 has 13 amino acids.

This clonotype came up many times. The chain is built from TRBV7-6 and TRBJ2-3; D is unclear. The germline CDR1 and CDR2 sequences are SGHVS and FNYEAQ. The CDR3 is made up of 13 amino acids. Between the trimmed V and J ends, which lost 6 bases and 0 bases, there was a span of 7 bases. The CDR3 bases are TGTGCCAGCAGACACCCTAGCACAGATACGCAGTATTTT. Translated, it gives CASRHPSTDTQYF.

The chain carries TRBV6-8 and TRBJ1-1; no definite D call. V was clipped by 4 bases and J by 4 bases, with 13 bases between them. CDR1 MNHGY and CDR2 SAAAGT come from the germline V gene. The CDR3 has 14 amino acids. The CDR3 here is CASSSSGIRTEAFF. As DNA, the CDR3 is TGTGCCAGCAGTTCGTCCGGGATCCGCACTGAAGCTTTCTTT.

The chain carries TRBV20-1 and TRBJ2-5, with D perhaps TRBD2 (6 bases). The CDR3 length is 13 residues. Germline-derived CDR1 and CDR2 are DFQATT and SNEGSKA (reference sequence). CDR3 bases: TGCAGCGCTGGCAGCGGGTACCAAGAGACCCAGTACTTC. Translated: CSAGSGYQETQYF.

This clonotype was counted only a few times. The rearrangement uses TRBV5-1 and TRBJ2-5, with no clear D. Germline-derived CDR1 and CDR2 are SGHRS and YFSETQ. The V and J ends lost 0 bases and 4 bases respectively, with 13 bases between them. The CDR3 covers 15 residues. The CDR3 DNA follows: TGCGCCAGCAGCTTGGTTGGTCCGGGCACAGAGACCCAGTACTTC. Residues: CASSLVGPGTETQYF.

In its sample, this clonotype was seen a few times. This rearrangement joins TRBV4-3 to TRBJ2-7, with 9 bases matching TRBD2. CDR3 length equals 18 residues. J was trimmed by 3 bases and V by 0 bases; bases with no gene match: 12. CDR1 is LGHNA, CDR2 YSLEER, per germline. The CDR3 sequence: CASSQEIPLAGKLYEQYF. The CDR3 DNA sequence: TGCGCCAGCAGCCAAGAAATCCCCCTAGCGGGAAAACTCTACGAGCAGTACTTC.

This clonotype was picked up many times. The V call is TRBV19, the J call TRBJ2-7, with TRBD2 matching 12 bases. Trimming cost V 4 bases and J 0 bases; bases outside gene matches: 7. CDR1 and CDR2 (germline): LNHDA, SQIVND (reference sequence). The CDR3 extends over 17 amino acids. For the CDR3, the DNA is TGTGCCAGTAGTAGGAGGACTAGCGGGGCGAGCTCCTACGAGCAGTACTTC. This sequence encodes CASSRRTSGASSYEQYF.

This clonotype occurred many times. The genes are TRBV7-2 and TRBJ2-1; 7 bases agree with TRBD2. CDR3 length: 16 amino acids. Germline V gene data show CDR1 as SGHTA and CDR2 as FQGNSA. V lost 4 bases to trimming and J lost 7 bases; unmatched junction nucleotides: 13. In DNA, the CDR3 is TGTGCCAGCAGCTCAAGACTAGCACGGGGGAGTAATGAGCAGTTCTTC. It yields the protein CASSSRLARGSNEQFF.

This clonotype has at least ten counts. The V call is TRBV7-2, the J call TRBJ1-5, with 7 bases aligning to TRBD1. Unmatched junction bases numbered 9, after V lost 4 bases and J lost 6 bases. The CDR3 has 15 residues. From germline, CDR1 is SGHTA and CDR2 FQGNSA. This CDR3 reads CASSSRKGATQPQHF. For the CDR3, the DNA is TGTGCCAGCAGCTCCCGGAAGGGGGCTACTCAGCCCCAGCATTTT.

This clonotype was seen more than once but under ten times. This chain connects TRBV12-3 or TRBV12-4 to TRBJ1-3; D call uncertain. The CDR3 has 15 amino acids. Trimming pared 3 bases from V and 0 bases from J, leaving 9 bases between. CDR3 residues: CASSFSAVSGNTIYF. The CDR3 bases are TGTGCCAGCAGTTTTTCGGCGGTCTCTGGAAACACCATATATTTT.

This clonotype was counted only a few times. The rearrangement links TRBV19 to TRBJ1-1; TRBD1 is a possible D gene (5 bases). V was shortened by 6 bases and J by 3 bases, with 17 bases between the two germline ends. Germline values: CDR1 LNHDA, CDR2 SQIVND (reference sequence). This CDR3 is built from 15 residues. CDR3 sequence reads: CASRKQVMADTEAFF. The CDR3 DNA sequence: TGTGCCAGTAGAAAACAGGTCATGGCGGACACTGAAGCTTTCTTT.

This clonotype turned up a few times. V usage is TRBV19 and J usage is TRBJ2-2; D gene ambiguous. The ends were cut back, 5 bases at V and 7 bases at J, with 11 bases in the middle. The CDR3 contains 13 residues. The V gene's germline CDR1 is LNHDA and CDR2 SQIVND (reference sequence). CDR3: CASSPVLNGELFF. The CDR3 DNA sequence: TGTGCCAGTAGTCCGGTCCTAAACGGGGAGCTGTTTTTT.

This clonotype appeared many times. This rearrangement joins TRBV7-2 to TRBJ2-3; no reliable D call. CDR1 and CDR2 from the germline V gene are SGHTA and FQGNSA. V dropped 5 bases and J dropped 2 bases, with 23 bases sitting between them. CDR3 length equals 18 residues. The CDR3 coding sequence is TGTGCCAGCAGCCTACGGCCGAGAGCGACTCAAATCACAGATACGCAGTATTTT. Amino acid sequence: CASSLRPRATQITDTQYF. The variable domain in full, with the rest retrieved from reference TRBV7-2 and TRBJ2-3, is GAGVSQSPSNKVTEKGKDVELRCDPISGHTALYWYRQSLGQGLEFLIYFQGNSAPDKSGLPSDRFSAERTGGSVSTLTIQRTQQEDSAVYLCASSLRPRATQITDTQYFGPGTRLTVL.

The table lists this clonotype with many counts. The chain joins TRBV5-4 to TRBJ2-7; TRBD1 matches 7 bases. CDR1 and CDR2 (germline): SGHNT, YYREEE (reference sequence). The CDR3 covers 13 residues. V lost 1 base to trimming and J lost 3 bases; unmatched junction nucleotides: 1. The CDR3 DNA is TGTGCCAGCAGCTTGACAGGGGACTACGAGCAGTACTTC. Amino acids: CASSLTGDYEQYF.